Below are 25 T cell receptor beta chains sequenced from a single sample in a study of PD-1 blockade in classical Hodgkin lymphoma. TCRdb keeps only in-frame clones here, not all; method: immunoSEQ multiplex PCR. The data contain roughly 140,000 clones, around 73% of them seen just once; the ten biggest clones take up 9.2%. Each patient experienced a relapse that followed autologous stem cell transplantation, and brentuximab vedotin exposure varied. The sample was peripheral blood mononuclear cells (PBMCs), taken before the second cycle of nivolumab. The receptors shown here come from a human donor with classical Hodgkin lymphoma.

The gene calls are TRBV18 and TRBJ2-7, with TRBD1 matching 8 bases. Germline V CDR1 and CDR2: KGHSH, LQKENI. The CDR3 has 15 residues. V shed 3 bases and J 3 bases; nucleotides not matched to a gene: 7. CDR3 region: CASSPRTGLDYEQYF. CDR3 DNA sequence: TGTGCCAGCTCACCTAGGACAGGGTTGGACTACGAGCAGTACTTC.

V and J are TRBV6-1 and TRBJ2-5; D ambiguous. The CDR3 spans 13 residues. Germline V CDR1 and CDR2: MNHNS, SASEGT. Trimming removed 11 bases from V and 5 bases from J, with 18 bases in between. The CDR3 sequence: CAAREVIEETQYF. The CDR3 DNA is TGTGCCGCAAGGGAAGTAATTGAGGAGACCCAGTACTTC.

The chain has TRBV6-6 and TRBJ1-6, with D unclear. The CDR3 runs to 12 residues. CDR1 and CDR2 from the germline V gene are MNHNY and SVGAGI (reference sequence). Trimming pared 7 bases from V and 5 bases from J, leaving 6 bases between. CDR3: CASTANNSPLHF. CDR3 in DNA: TGTGCCAGCACTGCAAATAATTCACCCCTCCACTTT.

About this clone itself: Other DNA sequences in the sample encode the same CDR3. V gene TRBV5-4 combines with J gene TRBJ2-7; possibly TRBD2 for D (6 bases). V lost 0 bases and J lost 1, with 11 bases in between. The CDR3 spans 15 residues. The V gene's germline CDR1 is SGHNT and CDR2 YYREEE (reference sequence). CDR3: CASSLAGGGSYEQYF. The CDR3 DNA follows: TGTGCCAGCAGCTTGGCCGGTGGGGGGTCCTACGAGCAGTACTTC.

The chain couples TRBV29-1 to TRBJ2-1, with 9 bases identical to TRBD1. From germline, CDR1 is SQVTM and CDR2 ANQGSEA. With V trimmed by 7 bases and J by 3 bases, 7 bases remained unmatched. The CDR3 has 14 residues. The CDR3 nucleotides read TGCAGCGCCCAATCGACAGGGGGCTACAATGAGCAGTTCTTC. It yields the protein CSAQSTGGYNEQFF.

This clone has a handful of counts. This chain uses TRBV7-6 with TRBJ1-1, with a tentative D call TRBD1 (5 bases). The CDR3 is 14 residues long. In germline, CDR1 is SGHVS, CDR2 FNYEAQ. V was cut by 7 bases and J by 7 bases, with 19 bases left in between. CDR3 sequence: CASINMGTRDEAFF. For the CDR3, the DNA is TGTGCCAGCATCAACATGGGGACCAGGGATGAAGCTTTCTTT.

This rearrangement joins TRBV7-2 to TRBJ2-7, with 10 bases identical to TRBD2. From germline, CDR1 is SGHTA and CDR2 FQGNSA. The J segment lost 2 bases and the V segment lost 5 bases, leaving 6 bases of the junction unmatched. This CDR3 contains 15 residues. CDR3 DNA: TGTGCCAGCAGCACCCGGACTAGCGGAACCTACGAGCAGTACTTC. Translated: CASSTRTSGTYEQYF.

The chain links TRBV10-3 to TRBJ1-5; D gene uncertain. Germline V gene lookup returns CDR1 ENHRY and CDR2 SYGVKD. The CDR3 contains 13 residues. Trimming pared 3 bases from V and 5 bases from J, leaving 8 bases between. The CDR3 DNA follows: TGTGCCATCAGTGATTCGGCAGATCAGCCCCAGCATTTT. This codes for CAISDSADQPQHF.

The gene calls are TRBV21-1 and TRBJ1-2; the D call of TRBD1 is as the table states it, not checked on the DNA. TRBV21-1 is assigned pseudogene status. This CDR3 is built from 14 residues. As DNA, the CDR3 is TGTGCCAGCAGCCGACAGCGATATCTCTATGGCTACACCTTC. It yields the protein CASSRQRYLYGYTF.

This sequence joins TRBV11-1 and TRBJ2-7; weak D call: TRBD1 (6 bases). From germline, CDR1 is SGHAT and CDR2 FQDESV (reference sequence). Trimming shortened V by 1 base and J by 0 bases, and 13 bases separated the two germline ends. This CDR3 spans 16 amino acids. The CDR3 DNA reads TGTGCCAGCAGCTTAGGACGGACAGTGAGCTCCTACGAGCAGTACTTC. This gives the protein CASSLGRTVSSYEQYF.

The J gene is TRBJ2-7, the V gene TRBV5-4, with 8 nucleotides matching TRBD1. Germline loops: CDR1 SGHNT, CDR2 YYREEE (reference sequence). With V trimmed by 5 bases and J by 3 bases, 10 bases remained unmatched. This CDR3 spans 15 amino acids. The CDR3 bases are TGTGCCAGCAGTTACGGACAGGGTGTTTTCTACGAGCAGTACTTC. Its translation: CASSYGQGVFYEQYF.

The chain carries TRBV30 and TRBJ2-3; no clear D. CDR1 is GTSNPN, CDR2 SVGIG, per germline (reference sequence). The CDR3 has 12 residues. Trimming left V 2 bases short and J 5 bases short, with 8 bases between. The CDR3 loop reads CAWSPTGDTQYF. The CDR3 region has the DNA TGTGCCTGGAGTCCTACGGGAGATACGCAGTATTTT. The full variable domain, its missing parts supplied by reference TRBV30 and TRBJ2-3, is SQTIHQWPATLVQPVGSPLSLECTVEGTSNPNLYWYRQAAGRGLQLLFYSVGIGQISSEVPQNLSASRPQDRQFILSSKKLLLSDSGFYLCAWSPTGDTQYFGPGTRLTVL.

This chain links TRBV18 with TRBJ2-3; D may be TRBD1 or TRBD2 (5 bases each). V lost 1 base to trimming and J lost 5 bases, with 16 bases between them. The CDR3 loop spans 16 amino acids. Germline V gives CDR1 KGHSH, CDR2 LQKENI. The CDR3 DNA reads as TGTGCCAGCTCACCACGGGAATTACTGGGGGTAGATACGCAGTATTTT. It specifies CASSPRELLGVDTQYF.

V gene TRBV7-2 combines with J gene TRBJ2-5, with unresolved D. This CDR3 has 11 residues. The V end was cut by 1 base, the J end by 4 bases, with 1 base between. Germline CDR1 SGHTA, CDR2 FQGNSA. Here the CDR3 reads CASSLVETQYF. The DNA for the CDR3 is TGTGCCAGCAGCTTAGTAGAGACCCAGTACTTC.

In its sample, this clone was seen once. This sample also contains other DNA sequences that code for the same CDR3. The chain carries TRBV6-5 and TRBJ2-5; D gene unclear. The CDR3 loop spans 11 amino acids. Deletions cut 5 bases from V and 2 bases from J, with 3 bases between. Germline lookup yields CDR1 MNHEY and CDR2 SVGAGI. The CDR3 bases are TGTGCCAGCAGTCGTCAAGAGACCCAGTACTTC. Translation gives CASSRQETQYF.

The J gene is TRBJ2-1, the V gene TRBV6-5; D is unclear. The CDR3 extends over 14 amino acids. The germline V gene has CDR1 MNHEY and CDR2 SVGAGI. Deletions cut 7 bases from V and 6 bases from J, with 16 bases between. In DNA form, the CDR3 reads TGTGCCAGCACCGGTGGGGAATACGCCAATGAGCAGTTCTTC. Translation: CASTGGEYANEQFF.

This clone was seen more than once but under ten times. The chain uses TRBV4-3 and TRBJ2-1; D is unresolved. The length of the CDR3 is 15 residues. Germline lookup yields CDR1 LGHNA and CDR2 YSLEER. Trimming pared 1 base from V and 2 bases from J, leaving 9 bases between. CDR3 sequence (DNA): TGCGCCAGCAGCCAAGGTAGTGCCCCCTACAATGAGCAGTTCTTC. This gives the protein CASSQGSAPYNEQFF.

This clone came up a few times. Distinct nucleotide sequences in the sample also encode this CDR3. This sequence joins TRBV2 and TRBJ1-6; a possible D gene is TRBD1 (5 bases). The germline V gene encodes CDR1 SNHLY and CDR2 FYNNEI. The CDR3 is made up of 13 amino acids. The V and J ends lost 6 bases and 7 bases respectively, with 10 bases between them. The CDR3 bases are TGTGCCAGCAGCCCAGACAGAAATTCACCCCTCCACTTT. This encodes CASSPDRNSPLHF.

CDR3 in amino acids: CASSPRTGGAGKTQYF. The DNA for the CDR3 is TGTGCCAGCTCACCCCGGACAGGGGGCGCGGGGAAGACCCAGTACTTC. The chain has TRBV18 and TRBJ2-5; TRBD1 matches 11 bases. This CDR3 is 16 amino acids long. V trimming: 3 bases; J trimming: 6 bases; junction bases outside the gene matches: 9. CDR1 is KGHSH, CDR2 LQKENI, per germline.

V gene TRBV19 combines with J gene TRBJ1-2, with unresolved D. V lost 5 bases and J 7 bases, leaving 23 bases between the germline ends. Germline V lookup: CDR1 LNHDA, CDR2 SQIVND (reference sequence). CDR3 size: 16 residues. This CDR3 is CASSDSPGVLVGGYTF. The CDR3 nucleotides read TGTGCCAGTAGTGATTCCCCAGGCGTTTTGGTAGGTGGCTACACCTTC. The variable domain in full, with the rest retrieved from reference TRBV19 and TRBJ1-2, is DGGITQSPKYLFRKEGQNVTLSCEQNLNHDAMYWYRQDPGQGLRLIYYSQIVNDFQKGDIAEGYSVSREKKESFPLTVTSAQKNPTAFYLCASSDSPGVLVGGYTFGSGTRLTVV.

This chain's CDR3 is CASSLTGRGGDTQYF. The CDR3 DNA sequence: TGTGCCAGCAGCTTGACCGGGCGGGGAGGGGATACGCAGTATTTT. V is TRBV7-2 and J is TRBJ2-3; 7 bases align to TRBD2. The J segment lost 6 bases and the V segment lost 3 bases, leaving 9 bases of the junction unmatched. Germline lookup yields CDR1 SGHTA and CDR2 FQGNSA. The CDR3 totals 15 residues.

A single count supports this clone. Germline and junction disagree at one end, which may indicate a read error. Other DNA sequences from this sample encode an identical CDR3 as well. V is TRBV7-7 and J is TRBJ2-5; D unresolved. The CDR3 has 11 residues. Germline V lookup: CDR1 SSHAT, CDR2 FNYEAQ (reference sequence). CDR3 nucleotide sequence: TGTGCTAGCAGCCTCAAGGAGACCCAGTACTTC. Amino acid sequence: CASSLKETQYF.

The rearrangement links TRBV7-9 to TRBJ1-2; D might be TRBD1 (5 bases). V lost 1 base and J 4 bases, leaving 10 bases between the germline ends. The germline V gene encodes CDR1 SEHNR and CDR2 FQNEAQ (reference sequence). This CDR3 has 14 amino acids. The CDR3 spells CASSLGMTVYGYTF. The CDR3 coding sequence is TGTGCCAGCAGCTTAGGGATGACAGTCTATGGCTACACCTTC.

This clone was detected only a few times. The chain links TRBV28 to TRBJ2-7; unclear D gene. Germline V gene data show CDR1 as MDHEN and CDR2 as SYDVKM. The V end lost 6 bases, the J end lost 5 bases, and 14 bases lay between the germline ends. This CDR3 has 13 amino acids. Written as DNA, the CDR3 is TGTGCCAGCAGCCGAGGTACAGTCCACGAGCAGTACTTC. Translating it yields CASSRGTVHEQYF. Full variable domain (rest looked up from reference TRBV28 and TRBJ2-7): DVKVTQSSRYLVKRTGEKVFLECVQDMDHENMFWYRQDPGLGLRLIYFSYDVKMKEKGDIPEGYSVSREKKERFSLILESASTNQTSMYLCASSRGTVHEQYFGPGTRLTVT.

There are many counts of this clone. The chain recombines TRBV7-6 with TRBJ1-1; TRBD1 might be the D (5 bases). Germline-derived CDR1 and CDR2 are SGHVS and FNYEAQ. With 1 base removed from V and 8 bases from J, the gap between germline ends came to 14 bases. This CDR3 is 14 amino acids long. The chain's CDR3 is CASSLEREGAEAFF. DNA for the CDR3: TGTGCCAGCAGCTTAGAAAGAGAAGGGGCCGAAGCTTTCTTT.